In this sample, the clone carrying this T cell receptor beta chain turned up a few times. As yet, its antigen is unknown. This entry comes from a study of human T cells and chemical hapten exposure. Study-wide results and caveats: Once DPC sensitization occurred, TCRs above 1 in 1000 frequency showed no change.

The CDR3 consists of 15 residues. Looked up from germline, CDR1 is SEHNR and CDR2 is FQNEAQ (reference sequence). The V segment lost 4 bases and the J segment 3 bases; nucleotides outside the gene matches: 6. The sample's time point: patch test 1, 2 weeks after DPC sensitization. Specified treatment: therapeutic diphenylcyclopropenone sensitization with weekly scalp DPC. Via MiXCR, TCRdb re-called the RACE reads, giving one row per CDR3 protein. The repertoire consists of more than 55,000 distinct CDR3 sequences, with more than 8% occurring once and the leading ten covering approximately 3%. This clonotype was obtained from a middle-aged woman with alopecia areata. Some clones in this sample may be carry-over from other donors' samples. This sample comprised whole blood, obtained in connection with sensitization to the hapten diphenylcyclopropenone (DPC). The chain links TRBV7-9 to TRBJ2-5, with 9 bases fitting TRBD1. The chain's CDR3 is CASSSPGTGKETQYF. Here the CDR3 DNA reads TGTGCCAGCAGCTCTCCCGGGACAGGGAAAGAGACCCAGTACTTC. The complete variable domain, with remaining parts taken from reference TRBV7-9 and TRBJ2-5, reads DTGVSQNPRHKITKRGQNVTFRCDPISEHNRLYWYRQTLGQGPEFLTYFQNEAQLEKSRLLSDRFSAERPKGSFSTLEIQRTEQGDSAMYLCASSSPGTGKETQYFGPGTRLLVL.